One T cell receptor (beta chain) is described in this entry. Original processing notes: Quantification of nucleated cells was approximated via reference gene primer amplification. Clones were read by immunoSEQ multiplex PCR, and TCRdb kept only the in-frame ones, dropping some. V and J calls and clone size follow that table, whereas D and trimming were derived from the DNA. The profile shows roughly 140,000 clones, roughly 82% of them singletons. The data were obtained in a study of blood T cell repertoires in COVID-19. Study background: Collection of acute and convalescent COVID-19 samples took place in the United States, Italy and Spain.

V was clipped by 0 bases and J by 4 bases; unmatched bases: 1. The germline V gene has CDR1 SGHNT and CDR2 YYREEE (reference sequence). The CDR3 has 14 residues. This clonotype was obtained from a woman aged 50 to 60 in a cohort sampled during active or convalescent COVID-19. The chain is built from TRBV5-4 and TRBJ1-3; the match to TRBD1 covers 7 bases. Sequencing used peripheral blood. The CDR3 DNA sequence: TGTGCCAGCAGCTTGGTAGGGGGCGGAAACACCATATATTTT. It encodes CASSLVGGGNTIYF.